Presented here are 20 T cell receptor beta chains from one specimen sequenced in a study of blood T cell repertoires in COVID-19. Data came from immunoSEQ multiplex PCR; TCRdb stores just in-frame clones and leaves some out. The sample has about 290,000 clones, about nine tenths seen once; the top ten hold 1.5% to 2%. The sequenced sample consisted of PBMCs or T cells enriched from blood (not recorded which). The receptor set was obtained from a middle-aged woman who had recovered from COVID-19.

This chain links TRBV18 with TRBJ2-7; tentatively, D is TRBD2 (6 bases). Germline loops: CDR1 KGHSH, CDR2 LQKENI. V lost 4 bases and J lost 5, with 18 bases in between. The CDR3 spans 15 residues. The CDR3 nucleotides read TGTGCCAGCTCACACGGCTCCGGAGGGCGGAACGAGCAGTACTTC. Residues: CASSHGSGGRNEQYF.

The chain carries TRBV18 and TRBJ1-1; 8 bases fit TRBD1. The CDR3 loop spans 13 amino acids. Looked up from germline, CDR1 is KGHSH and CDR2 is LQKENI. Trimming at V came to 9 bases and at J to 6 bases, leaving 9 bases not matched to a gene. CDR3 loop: CASTQGATPEAFF. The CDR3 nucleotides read TGTGCCAGTACCCAGGGGGCAACGCCTGAAGCTTTCTTT.

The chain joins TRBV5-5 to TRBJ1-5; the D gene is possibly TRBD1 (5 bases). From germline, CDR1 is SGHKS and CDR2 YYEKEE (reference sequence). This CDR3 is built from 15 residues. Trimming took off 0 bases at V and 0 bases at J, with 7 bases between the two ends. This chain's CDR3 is CASSLVGVSNQPQHF. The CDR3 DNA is TGTGCCAGCAGCTTGGTAGGGGTTAGCAATCAGCCCCAGCATTTT.

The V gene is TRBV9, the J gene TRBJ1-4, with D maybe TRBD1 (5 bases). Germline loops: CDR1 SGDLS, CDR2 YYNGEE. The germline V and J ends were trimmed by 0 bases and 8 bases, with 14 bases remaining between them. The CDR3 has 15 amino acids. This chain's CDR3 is CASSVAAGLGEKLFF. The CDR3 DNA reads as TGTGCCAGCAGCGTAGCCGCAGGGCTGGGCGAAAAACTGTTTTTT.

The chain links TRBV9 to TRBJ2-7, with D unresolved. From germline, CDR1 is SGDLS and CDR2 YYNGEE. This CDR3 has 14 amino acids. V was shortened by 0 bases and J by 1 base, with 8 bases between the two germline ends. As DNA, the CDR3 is TGTGCCAGCAGCGTAGAGCCGGTTTCCTACGAGCAGTACTTC. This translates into CASSVEPVSYEQYF. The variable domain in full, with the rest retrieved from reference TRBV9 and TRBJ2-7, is DSGVTQTPKHLITATGQRVTLRCSPRSGDLSVYWYQQSLDQGLQFLIQYYNGEERAKGNILERFSAQQFPDLHSELNLSSLELGDSALYFCASSVEPVSYEQYFGPGTRLTVT.

The CDR3 region is CASIPGPGQPGSGANVLTF. CDR3 bases: TGTGCCAGCATCCCCGGTCCGGGACAACCTGGCTCTGGGGCCAACGTCCTGACTTTC. The chain employs TRBV3-1 (or the pseudogene TRBV3-2) and TRBJ2-6; maybe TRBD1 (6 bases). V gave up 7 bases and J gave up 0 bases, with 22 bases separating them. The germline V gene encodes CDR1 LGHDT and CDR2 YNNKEL (reference sequence). The CDR3 sequence is 19 residues long.

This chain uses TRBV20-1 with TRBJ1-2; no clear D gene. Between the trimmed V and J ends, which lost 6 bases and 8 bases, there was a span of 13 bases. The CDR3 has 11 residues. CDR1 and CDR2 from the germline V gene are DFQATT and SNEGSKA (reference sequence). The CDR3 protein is CSAGSSLGYTF. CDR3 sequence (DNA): TGCAGTGCCGGTTCTTCCTTAGGCTACACCTTC.

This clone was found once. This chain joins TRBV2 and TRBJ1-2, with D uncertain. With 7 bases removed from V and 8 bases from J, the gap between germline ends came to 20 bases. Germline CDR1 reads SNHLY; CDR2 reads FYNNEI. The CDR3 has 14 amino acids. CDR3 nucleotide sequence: TGTGCCAGCACAGCAGTCAGGATTAAACAAGGCTACACCTTC. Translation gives CASTAVRIKQGYTF.

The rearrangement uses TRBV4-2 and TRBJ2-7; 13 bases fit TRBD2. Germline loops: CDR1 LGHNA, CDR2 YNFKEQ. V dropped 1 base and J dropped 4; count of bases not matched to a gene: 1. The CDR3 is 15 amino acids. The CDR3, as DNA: TGTGCCAGCAGCCAAGGGGGACTAGCGGGGTACGAGCAGTACTTC. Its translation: CASSQGGLAGYEQYF.

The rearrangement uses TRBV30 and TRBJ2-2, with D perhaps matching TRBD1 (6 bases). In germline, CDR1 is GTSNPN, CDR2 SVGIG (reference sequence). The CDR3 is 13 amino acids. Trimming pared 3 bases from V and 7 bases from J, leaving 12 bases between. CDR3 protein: CAWSHTGNGELFF. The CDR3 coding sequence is TGTGCCTGGAGCCATACAGGGAACGGGGAGCTGTTTTTT.

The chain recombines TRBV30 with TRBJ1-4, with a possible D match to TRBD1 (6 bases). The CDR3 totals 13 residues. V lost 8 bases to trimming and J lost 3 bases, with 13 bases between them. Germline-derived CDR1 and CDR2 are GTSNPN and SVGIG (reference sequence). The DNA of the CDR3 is TGTGCCGCTTCCAGGGGTGCTAATGAAAAACTGTTTTTT. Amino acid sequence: CAASRGANEKLFF. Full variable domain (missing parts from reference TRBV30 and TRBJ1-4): SQTIHQWPATLVQPVGSPLSLECTVEGTSNPNLYWYRQAAGRGLQLLFYSVGIGQISSEVPQNLSASRPQDRQFILSSKKLLLSDSGFYLCAASRGANEKLFFGSGTQLSVL.

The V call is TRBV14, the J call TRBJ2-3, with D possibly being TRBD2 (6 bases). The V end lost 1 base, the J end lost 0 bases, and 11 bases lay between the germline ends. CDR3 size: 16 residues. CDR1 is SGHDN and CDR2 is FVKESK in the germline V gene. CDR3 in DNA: TGTGCCAGCAGCCAAGTAAGCGGGCTAAGCACAGATACGCAGTATTTT. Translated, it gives CASSQVSGLSTDTQYF.

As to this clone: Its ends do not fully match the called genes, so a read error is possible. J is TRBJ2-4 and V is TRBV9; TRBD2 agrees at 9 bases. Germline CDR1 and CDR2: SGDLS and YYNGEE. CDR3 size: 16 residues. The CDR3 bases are TGTGCCAGCAGCCCCACGGGGTGGCGGGGGGGAAACGTTCAGTACTTC. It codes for CASSPTGWRGGNVQYF.

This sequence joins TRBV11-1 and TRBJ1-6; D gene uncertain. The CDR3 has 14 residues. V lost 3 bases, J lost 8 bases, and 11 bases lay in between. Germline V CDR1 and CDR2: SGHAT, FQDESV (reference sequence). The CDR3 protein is CASSFSTADSPLHF. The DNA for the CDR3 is TGTGCCAGCAGCTTTTCGACCGCGGATTCACCCCTCCACTTT.

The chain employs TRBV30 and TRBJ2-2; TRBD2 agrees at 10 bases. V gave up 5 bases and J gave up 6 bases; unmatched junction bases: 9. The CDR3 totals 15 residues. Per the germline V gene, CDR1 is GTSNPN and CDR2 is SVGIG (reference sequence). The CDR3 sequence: CAWGKLAGAPGELFF. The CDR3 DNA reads TGTGCCTGGGGGAAGCTAGCGGGAGCCCCCGGGGAGCTGTTTTTT.

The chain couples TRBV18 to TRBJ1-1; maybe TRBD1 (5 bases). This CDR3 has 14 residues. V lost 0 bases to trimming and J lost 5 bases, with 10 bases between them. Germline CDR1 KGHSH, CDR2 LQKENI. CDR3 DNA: TGTGCCAGCTCACCACCGGGCGGGGGGACTGAAGCTTTCTTT. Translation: CASSPPGGGTEAFF. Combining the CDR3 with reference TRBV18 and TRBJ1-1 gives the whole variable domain NAGVMQNPRHLVRRRGQEARLRCSPMKGHSHVYWYRQLPEEGLKFMVYLQKENIIDESGMPKERFSAEFPKEGPSILRIQQVVRGDSAAYFCASSPPGGGTEAFFGQGTRLTVV.

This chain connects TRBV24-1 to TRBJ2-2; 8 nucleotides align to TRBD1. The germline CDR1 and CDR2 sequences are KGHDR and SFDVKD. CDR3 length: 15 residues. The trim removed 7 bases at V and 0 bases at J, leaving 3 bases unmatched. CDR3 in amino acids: CATSTGGSNTGELFF. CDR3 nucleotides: TGTGCCACCAGCACAGGGGGTTCGAACACCGGGGAGCTGTTTTTT.

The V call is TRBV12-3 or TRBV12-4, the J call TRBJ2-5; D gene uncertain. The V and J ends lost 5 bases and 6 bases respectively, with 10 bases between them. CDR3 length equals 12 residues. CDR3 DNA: TGTGCCAGCAGTCAGGATGTTCAGACCCAGTACTTC. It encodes CASSQDVQTQYF.

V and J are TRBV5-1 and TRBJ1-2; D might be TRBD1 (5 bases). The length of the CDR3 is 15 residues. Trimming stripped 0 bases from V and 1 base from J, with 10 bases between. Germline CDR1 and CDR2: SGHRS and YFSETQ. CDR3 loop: CASSLGVGVNYGYTF. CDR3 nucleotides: TGCGCCAGCAGCTTGGGCGTAGGGGTTAACTATGGCTACACCTTC.

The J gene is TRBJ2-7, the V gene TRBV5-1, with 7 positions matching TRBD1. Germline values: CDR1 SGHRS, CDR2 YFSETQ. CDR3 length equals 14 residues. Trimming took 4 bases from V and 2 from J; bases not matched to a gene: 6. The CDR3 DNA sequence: TGCGCCAGCAGCCGAGGACAGGATGCCTACGAGCAGTACTTC. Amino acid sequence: CASSRGQDAYEQYF.